A single T cell receptor beta chain is shown here with its context. As yet, its antigen is unknown. The CDR3 runs to 14 residues. Per the germline V gene, CDR1 is ENHRY and CDR2 is SYGVKD. Trimming took 4 bases from V and 1 from J, leaving 10 bases between them. These data come from a study of cytomegalovirus exposure and HLA in healthy donors. General observations from the study: According to an earlier analysis, most TCR beta V segments yielded productive rearrangements about 87% or about 30% of the time.

Healthy bone marrow donors supplied every sample. Nominally healthy donors provided the samples, though records likely missed some immune exposures. PCR amplification relied on 60 Vbeta primers (plus 13 Jbeta primers). Only in-frame clones appear in the TCRdb table, and some are missing; sequencing was by immunoSEQ multiplex PCR. The sample's table shows some 120,000 clones. The chain is built from TRBV10-3 and TRBJ1-1; tentatively, D is TRBD1 (5 bases). The sequence was collected from a man younger than 40 in good health and CMV-seronegative. The sample consisted of PBMCs. CDR3 region: CAISVGAANTEAFF. The CDR3 DNA is TGTGCCATCAGTGTTGGGGCGGCGAACACTGAAGCTTTCTTT.